Listed below are T cell receptor beta chains from one sample, sequenced in a study of blood T cell repertoires in COVID-19. Assay used: immunoSEQ multiplex PCR; TCRdb lists only in-frame clones, some missing. This sample carries roughly 150,000 clones, around 90% of them seen once, and the ten largest clones take over 2%. Sequencing input: peripheral blood. The receptor set was obtained from an elderly woman with COVID-19, enrolled during active disease. CDR3s include the opening cysteine and the closing phenylalanine or tryptophan. The D gene is left open where the match is weak. Rows may omit the clone size; those that give it use once, few, many or a size class.

NA	TRBJ2-7	TRBD1	TRBV6-5	TGTGCCAGCAGTACCCGACAGGGGCAGTACGAGCAGTACTTC	CASSTRQGQYEQYF
NA	TRBJ2-1	NA	TRBV5-6	TGTGCCAGCAGCTCGGGACTCATCCTCGGCCCCTACAATGAGCAGTTCTTC	CASSSGLILGPYNEQFF
NA	TRBJ2-2	TRBD2	TRBV5-6	TGTGCCAGCACCAGGGCGAGGGACTATCGCACCGGGGAGCTGTTTTTT	CASTRARDYRTGELFF
NA	TRBJ2-3	NA	TRBV5-1	TGCGCCAGCAGCTCCCCTAACACAGATACGCAGTATTTT	CASSSPNTDTQYF
once	TRBJ1-4	NA	TRBV7-6	TGTGCCAGCAGTCCGGGAGAAAAACTGTTTTTT	CASSPGEKLFF
NA	TRBJ1-5	NA	TRBV28	TGTGCCAGCAGCCGGGGGGGGTCGGGTCAGCCCCAGCATTTT	CASSRGGSGQPQHF
NA	TRBJ1-1	TRBD1	TRBV4-2	TGTGCCAGCAGCCAAGTTACCGGGACACAGGGGGGATTCATGAACACTGAAGCTTTCTTT	CASSQVTGTQGGFMNTEAFF
NA	TRBJ1-3	NA	TRBV5-1	TGCGCCAGCAGCTTGAACGCAGGGATCTCTGGAAACACCATATATTTT	CASSLNAGISGNTIYF
NA	TRBJ1-4	TRBD1	TRBV6-6	TGTGCCAGCAGTTACTCGAGTGAGGGGGCTCGGCTGTTTTTT	CASSYSSEGARLFF
NA	TRBJ1-1	NA	TRBV7-9	TGTGCCAGCAGCTTACAGAACACTGAAGCTTTCTTT	CASSLQNTEAFF
NA	TRBJ2-3	TRBD1	TRBV27	TGTGCCAGCAGTCCCCCGGGCTGGACAGGGGAGCCTTTTCTCACAGATACGCAGTATTTT	CASSPPGWTGEPFLTDTQYF
NA	TRBJ1-1	NA	TRBV19	TGTGCCAGTAGTACCAAATTCGAAGCTTTCTTT	CASSTKFEAFF
NA	TRBJ1-3	NA	TRBV11-2	TGTGCCAGCAGCTTAGGTCGGGGTTCTGGAAACACCATATATTTT	CASSLGRGSGNTIYF
NA	TRBJ2-1	NA	TRBV4-1	TGCGCCAGCAGCCCCGTCGTCTACTCCTACAATGAGCAGTTCTTC	CASSPVVYSYNEQFF
NA	TRBJ2-7	NA	TRBV5-6	TGTGCCAGCAGCTTATATACGGACAGTTGGACAACCTCCTACGAGCAGTACTTC	CASSLYTDSWTTSYEQYF
NA	TRBJ1-6	TRBD1	TRBV28	TGTGCCAGCAGTCAACAACAGGGGAATAATTCACCCCTCCACTTT	CASSQQQGNNSPLHF
NA	TRBJ2-7	TRBD2	TRBV28	TGTGCCAGCAGCCTGAGCGGGACCTACGAGCAGTACTTC	CASSLSGTYEQYF
NA	TRBJ1-5	TRBD1	TRBV6-7	TGTGCCAGCAGTTCACCGACAGGGGAGGGAATCGTTTATAGCAATCAGCCCCAGCATTTT	CASSSPTGEGIVYSNQPQHF
NA	TRBJ1-1	NA	TRBV15	TGTGCCACCAGCAGAGATGGGGCAGTCTTTAACACTGAAGCTTTCTTT	CATSRDGAVFNTEAFF
NA	TRBJ1-2	TRBD1	TRBV6-5	TGTGCCAGCTGTAGATTTTGGCGGGACAGCTATGGCTACACCTTC	CASCRFWRDSYGYTF
NA	TRBJ2-7	NA	TRBV7-2	TGTGCCAGCAGCTCCGCCGGCGGGCTGGACGAGCAGTACTTC	CASSSAGGLDEQYF
once	TRBJ2-1	TRBD1	TRBV18	TGTGCCAGCTCACCAGAGGGACAGAGCAATGAGCAGTTCTTC	CASSPEGQSNEQFF
NA	TRBJ2-7	NA	TRBV28	TGTGCCAGCCTAGGATCTCACTCCTACGAGCAGTACTTC	CASLGSHSYEQYF
NA	TRBJ2-3	NA	TRBV7-3	TGTGCCAGCAGCTTATCACTTGCACATACGCAGTATTTT	CASSLSLAHTQYF
NA	TRBJ1-2	TRBD1	TRBV7-9	TGTGCCAGCAGCGGAACAGGGGGCGCCGGCTATGGCTACACCTTC	CASSGTGGAGYGYTF
NA	TRBJ1-4	TRBD1	TRBV2	TGTGCCAGCAGCGTCGACAGGGGAATTGAAAAACTGTTTTTT	CASSVDRGIEKLFF
NA	TRBJ2-2	NA	TRBV7-4	TGTGCCAGCAGTCGGGGACTTGGTACAAACACCGGGGAGCTGTTTTTT	CASSRGLGTNTGELFF
NA	TRBJ2-7	NA	TRBV11-1	TGTGCCAGCAGCTTAGCGGCCGTCGGGGAGCAGTACTTC	CASSLAAVGEQYF
NA	TRBJ1-6	TRBD1	TRBV7-2	TGTGCCAGCAGCTTAGTGGGGACAGGGGGGAGATCACCCCTCCACTTT	CASSLVGTGGRSPLHF
NA	TRBJ1-5	TRBD1	TRBV29-1	TGCAGCGTACAGGGGACAAATCAGCCCCAGCATTTT	CSVQGTNQPQHF
NA	TRBJ1-1	NA	TRBV5-4	TGTGCCAGCAGCTCCGGACAGAACACTGAAGCTTTCTTT	CASSSGQNTEAFF
NA	TRBJ2-7	NA	TRBV28	TGTGCCAGCAACTTGCAGGGGTGGATCTACGAGCAGTACTTC	CASNLQGWIYEQYF
once	TRBJ1-1	NA	TRBV29-1	TGCAGCGTGGGTACAGGGCCCGACACTGAAGCTTTCTTT	CSVGTGPDTEAFF
once	TRBJ1-4	NA	TRBV7-8	TGTGCCAGCAGCCCGCAGGGTGGTGTTTGGGAAAAACTGTTTTTT	CASSPQGGVWEKLFF
NA	TRBJ2-1	TRBD2	TRBV5-1	TGCGCCAGCAGTACTACAGCGGGAAGCATGGATGAGCAGTTCTTC	CASSTTAGSMDEQFF
NA	TRBJ2-6	NA	TRBV4-2	TGTGCCAGCAGCCAGAACGTCGGGGACATCTCTGGGGCCAACGTCCTGACTTTC	CASSQNVGDISGANVLTF
NA	TRBJ2-7	NA	TRBV14	TGTGCCAGCAGCCAAGAGCCGGGCGAGCAGTACTTC	CASSQEPGEQYF
NA	TRBJ1-2	TRBD1	TRBV20-1	TGCAGTGCTAGTCGACAGGGGGTTAACTATGGCTACACCTTC	CSASRQGVNYGYTF
NA	TRBJ2-7	NA	TRBV9	TGTGCCAGCAGCCCAGATCAATGGAGCGAGCAGTACTTC	CASSPDQWSEQYF
NA	TRBJ1-3	NA	TRBV4-3	TGCGCCAGCAGCCAAGATCTGGCAGGGTTCTCTGGAAACACCATATATTTT	CASSQDLAGFSGNTIYF
NA	TRBJ2-3	TRBD1	TRBV11-2	TGTGCCAGCAGCTTAAAGGGGGCCTCTGGCACAGATACGCAGTATTTT	CASSLKGASGTDTQYF
NA	TRBJ2-7	TRBD2	TRBV19	TGTGCCAGTAGTATGGGGACTAGCGGCGAGCAGTACTTC	CASSMGTSGEQYF